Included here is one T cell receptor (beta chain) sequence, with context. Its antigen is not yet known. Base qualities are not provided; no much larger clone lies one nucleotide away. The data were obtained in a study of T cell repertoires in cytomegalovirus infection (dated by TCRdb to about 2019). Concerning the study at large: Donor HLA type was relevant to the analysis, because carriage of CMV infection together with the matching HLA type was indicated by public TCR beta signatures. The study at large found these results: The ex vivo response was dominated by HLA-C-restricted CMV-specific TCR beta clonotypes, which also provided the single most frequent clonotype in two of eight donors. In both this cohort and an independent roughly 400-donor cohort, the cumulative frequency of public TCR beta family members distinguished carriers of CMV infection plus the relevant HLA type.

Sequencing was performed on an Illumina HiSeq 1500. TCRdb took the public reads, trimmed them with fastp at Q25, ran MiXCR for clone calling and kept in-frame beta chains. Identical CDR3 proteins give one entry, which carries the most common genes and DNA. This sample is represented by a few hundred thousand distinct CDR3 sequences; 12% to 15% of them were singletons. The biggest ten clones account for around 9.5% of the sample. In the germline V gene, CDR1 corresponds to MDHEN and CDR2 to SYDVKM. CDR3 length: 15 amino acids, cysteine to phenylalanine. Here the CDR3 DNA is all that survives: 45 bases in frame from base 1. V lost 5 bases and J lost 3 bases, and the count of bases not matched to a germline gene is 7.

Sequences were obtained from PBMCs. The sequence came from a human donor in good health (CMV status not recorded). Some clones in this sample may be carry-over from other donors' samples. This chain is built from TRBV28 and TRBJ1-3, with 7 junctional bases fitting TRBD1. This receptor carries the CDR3 CASSHQTGNGNTIYF. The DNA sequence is TGTGCCAGCAGTCACCAGACAGGGAATGGAAACACCATATATTTT.